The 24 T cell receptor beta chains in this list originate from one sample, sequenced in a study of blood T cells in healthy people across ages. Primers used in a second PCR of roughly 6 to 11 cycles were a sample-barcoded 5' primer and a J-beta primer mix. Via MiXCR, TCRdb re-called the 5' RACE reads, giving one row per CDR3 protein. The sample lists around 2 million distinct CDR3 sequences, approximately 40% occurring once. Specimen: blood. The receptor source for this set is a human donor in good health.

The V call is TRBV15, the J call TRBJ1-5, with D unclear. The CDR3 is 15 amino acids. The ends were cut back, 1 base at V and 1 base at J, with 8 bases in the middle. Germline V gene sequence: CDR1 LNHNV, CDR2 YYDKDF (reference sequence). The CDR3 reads CATSRVPGSNQPQHF. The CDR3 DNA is TGTGCCACCAGCAGAGTACCAGGAAGCAATCAGCCCCAGCATTTT.

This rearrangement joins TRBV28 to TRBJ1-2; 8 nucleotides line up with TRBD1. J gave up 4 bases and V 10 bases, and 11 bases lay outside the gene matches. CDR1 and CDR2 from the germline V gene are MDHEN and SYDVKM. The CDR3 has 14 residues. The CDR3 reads CATKIPGQGYGYTF. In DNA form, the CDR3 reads TGTGCCACCAAAATTCCTGGACAGGGCTATGGCTACACCTTC.

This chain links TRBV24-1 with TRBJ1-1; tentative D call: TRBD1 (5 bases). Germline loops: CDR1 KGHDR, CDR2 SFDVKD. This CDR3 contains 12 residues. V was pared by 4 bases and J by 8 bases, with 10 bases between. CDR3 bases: TGTGCCACCAGTGACTCGCGGGGGGAAGCTTTCTTT. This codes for CATSDSRGEAFF.

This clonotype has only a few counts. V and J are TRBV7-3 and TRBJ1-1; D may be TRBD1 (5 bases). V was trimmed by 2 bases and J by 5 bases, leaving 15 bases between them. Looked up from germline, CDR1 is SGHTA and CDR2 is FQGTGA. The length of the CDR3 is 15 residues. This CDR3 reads CASSLGTGTQTEAFF. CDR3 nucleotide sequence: TGTGCCAGCAGCTTAGGGACCGGGACCCAAACTGAAGCTTTCTTT.

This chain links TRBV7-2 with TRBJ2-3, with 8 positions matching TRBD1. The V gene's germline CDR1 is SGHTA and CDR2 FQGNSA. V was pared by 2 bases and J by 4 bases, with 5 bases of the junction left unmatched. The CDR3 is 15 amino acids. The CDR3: CASSLFGQGSDTQYF. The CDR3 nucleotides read TGTGCCAGCAGCTTATTCGGACAGGGATCAGATACGCAGTATTTT.

The CDR3 spells CASSSQVPGWAEAFF. For the CDR3, the DNA is TGTGCCAGCAGTTCTCAAGTGCCGGGGTGGGCGGAAGCTTTCTTT. This chain joins TRBV27 and TRBJ1-1, with D hard to call. Germline CDR1 MNHEY, CDR2 SMNVEV (reference sequence). V dropped 4 bases and J dropped 8 bases, with 20 bases sitting between them. CDR3 size: 15 residues.

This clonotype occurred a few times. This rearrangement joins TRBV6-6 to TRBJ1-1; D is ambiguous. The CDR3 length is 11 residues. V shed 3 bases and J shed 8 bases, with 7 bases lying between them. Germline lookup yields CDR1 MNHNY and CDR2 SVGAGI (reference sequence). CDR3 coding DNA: TGTGCCAGCAGTTATGGGGAAGAAGCTTTCTTT. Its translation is CASSYGEEAFF.

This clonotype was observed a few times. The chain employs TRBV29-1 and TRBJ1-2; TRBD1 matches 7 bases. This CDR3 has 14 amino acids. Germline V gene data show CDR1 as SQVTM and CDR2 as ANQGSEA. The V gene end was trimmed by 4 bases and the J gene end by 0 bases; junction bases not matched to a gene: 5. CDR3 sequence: CSVATGDTNYGYTF. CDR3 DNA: TGCAGCGTTGCCACAGGGGATACTAACTATGGCTACACCTTC. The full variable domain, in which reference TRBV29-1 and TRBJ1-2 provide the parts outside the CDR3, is SAVISQKPSRDICQRGTSLTIQCQVDSQVTMMFWYRQQPGQSLTLIATANQGSEATYESGFVIDKFPISRPNLTFSTLTVSNMSPEDSSIYLCSVATGDTNYGYTFGSGTRLTVV.

The CDR3 spells CASSLVPGNSKETQYF. CDR3 DNA sequence: TGTGCCAGCAGCTTAGTACCCGGGAACAGTAAAGAGACCCAGTACTTC. V and J are TRBV7-9 and TRBJ2-5; D possibly corresponds to TRBD2 (5 bases). Germline values: CDR1 SEHNR, CDR2 FQNEAQ (reference sequence). The CDR3 has 16 residues. V lost 1 base and J lost 3, with 15 bases in between.

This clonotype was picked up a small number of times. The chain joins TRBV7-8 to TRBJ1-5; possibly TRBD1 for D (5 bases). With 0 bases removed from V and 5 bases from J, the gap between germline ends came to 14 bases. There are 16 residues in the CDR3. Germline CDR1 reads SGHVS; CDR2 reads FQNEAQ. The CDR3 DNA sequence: TGTGCCAGCAGCTTAGCGTGGCAGGGTGGGGATCAGCCCCAGCATTTT. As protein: CASSLAWQGGDQPQHF.

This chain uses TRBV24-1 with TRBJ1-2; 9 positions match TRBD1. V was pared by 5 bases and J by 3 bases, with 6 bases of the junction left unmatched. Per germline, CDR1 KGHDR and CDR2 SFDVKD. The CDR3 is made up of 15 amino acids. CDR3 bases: TGTGCCACCAGTGGCCCGGGACAGGGAGACTATGGCTACACCTTC. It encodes CATSGPGQGDYGYTF.

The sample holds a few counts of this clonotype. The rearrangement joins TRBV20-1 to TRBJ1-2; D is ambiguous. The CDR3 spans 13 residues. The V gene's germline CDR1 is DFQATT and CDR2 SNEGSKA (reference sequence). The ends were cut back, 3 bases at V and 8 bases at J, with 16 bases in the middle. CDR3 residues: CSARWSGYWGYTF. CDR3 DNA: TGCAGTGCTAGGTGGAGTGGCTATTGGGGCTACACCTTC.

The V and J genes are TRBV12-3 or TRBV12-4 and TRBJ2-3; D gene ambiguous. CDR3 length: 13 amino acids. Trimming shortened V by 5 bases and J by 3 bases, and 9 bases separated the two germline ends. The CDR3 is CASSREITDTQYF. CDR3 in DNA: TGTGCCAGCAGTCGCGAGATAACAGATACGCAGTATTTT.

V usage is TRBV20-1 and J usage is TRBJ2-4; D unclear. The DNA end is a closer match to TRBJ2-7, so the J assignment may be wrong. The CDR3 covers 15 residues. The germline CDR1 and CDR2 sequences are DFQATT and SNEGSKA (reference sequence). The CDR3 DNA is TGCAGTGCTGAAATCCTATTGCAGGCGCACTACGAGCAGTACTTC. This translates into CSAEILLQAHYEQYF.

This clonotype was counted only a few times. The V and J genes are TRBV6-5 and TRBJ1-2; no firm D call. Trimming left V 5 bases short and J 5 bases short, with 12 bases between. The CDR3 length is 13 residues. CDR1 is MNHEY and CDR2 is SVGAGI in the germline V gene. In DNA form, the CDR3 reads TGTGCCAGCAGTCTCTATTCGGGTTATGGCTACACCTTC. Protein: CASSLYSGYGYTF.

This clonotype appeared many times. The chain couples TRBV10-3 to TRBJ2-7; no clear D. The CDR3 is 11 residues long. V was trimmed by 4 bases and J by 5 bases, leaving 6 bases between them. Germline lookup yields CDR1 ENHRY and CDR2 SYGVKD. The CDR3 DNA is TGTGCCATCAGTGGTCAAGACGAGCAGTACTTC. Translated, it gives CAISGQDEQYF.

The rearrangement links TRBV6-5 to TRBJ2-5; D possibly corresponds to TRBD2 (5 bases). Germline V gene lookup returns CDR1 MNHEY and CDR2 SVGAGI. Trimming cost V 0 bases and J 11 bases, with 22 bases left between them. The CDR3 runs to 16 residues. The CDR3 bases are TGTGCCAGCAGTTACTCGTGGGGAGAAAAACTTGATGAGCAGTACTTC. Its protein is CASSYSWGEKLDEQYF.

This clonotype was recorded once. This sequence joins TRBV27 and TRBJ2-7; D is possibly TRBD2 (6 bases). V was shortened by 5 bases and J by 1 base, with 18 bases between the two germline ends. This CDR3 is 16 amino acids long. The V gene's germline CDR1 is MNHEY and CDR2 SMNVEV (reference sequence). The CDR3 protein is CASSPSLGRTSYEQYF. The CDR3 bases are TGTGCCAGCAGTCCGTCATTGGGGAGGACGTCCTACGAGCAGTACTTC.

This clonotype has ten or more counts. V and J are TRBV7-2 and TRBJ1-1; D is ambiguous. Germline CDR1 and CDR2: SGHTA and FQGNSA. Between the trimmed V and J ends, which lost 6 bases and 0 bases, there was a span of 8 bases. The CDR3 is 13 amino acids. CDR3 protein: CASSSTVNTEAFF. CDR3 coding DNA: TGTGCCAGCAGTTCCACGGTGAACACTGAAGCTTTCTTT. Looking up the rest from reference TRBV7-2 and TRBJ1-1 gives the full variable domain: GAGVSQSPSNKVTEKGKDVELRCDPISGHTALYWYRQSLGQGLEFLIYFQGNSAPDKSGLPSDRFSAERTGGSVSTLTIQRTQQEDSAVYLCASSSTVNTEAFFGQGTRLTVV.

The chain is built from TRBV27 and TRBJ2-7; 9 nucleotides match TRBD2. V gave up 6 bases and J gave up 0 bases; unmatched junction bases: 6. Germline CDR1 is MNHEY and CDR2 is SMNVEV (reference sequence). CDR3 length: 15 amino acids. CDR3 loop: CASSRGGAFSYEQYF. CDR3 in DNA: TGTGCCAGCAGCCGCGGGGGGGCCTTCTCCTACGAGCAGTACTTC.

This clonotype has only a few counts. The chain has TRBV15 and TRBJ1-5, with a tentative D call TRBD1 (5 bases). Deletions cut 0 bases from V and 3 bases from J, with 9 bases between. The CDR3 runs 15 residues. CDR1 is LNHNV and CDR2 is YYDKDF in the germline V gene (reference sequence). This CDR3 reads CATSRDLGLNQPQHF. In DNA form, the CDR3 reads TGTGCCACCAGCAGAGACCTGGGGCTCAATCAGCCCCAGCATTTT.

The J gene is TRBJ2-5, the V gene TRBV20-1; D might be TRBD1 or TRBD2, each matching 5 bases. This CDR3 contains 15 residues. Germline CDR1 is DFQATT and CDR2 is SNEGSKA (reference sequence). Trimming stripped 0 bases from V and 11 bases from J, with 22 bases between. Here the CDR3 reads CSARDPGRDPREQYF. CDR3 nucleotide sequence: TGCAGTGCTAGAGATCCGGGCAGGGACCCACGAGAGCAGTACTTC.

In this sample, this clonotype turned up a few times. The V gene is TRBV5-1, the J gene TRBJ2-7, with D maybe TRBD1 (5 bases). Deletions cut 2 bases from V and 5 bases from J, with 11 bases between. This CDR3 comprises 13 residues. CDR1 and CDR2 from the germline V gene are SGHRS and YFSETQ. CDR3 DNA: TGCGCCAGCAGCTTACCCAGGGTCGACGAGCAGTACTTC. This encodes CASSLPRVDEQYF.

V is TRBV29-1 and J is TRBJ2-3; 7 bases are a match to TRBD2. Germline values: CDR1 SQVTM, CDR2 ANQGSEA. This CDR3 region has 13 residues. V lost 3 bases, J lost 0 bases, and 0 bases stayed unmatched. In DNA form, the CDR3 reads TGCAGCGTTGAGGGAGGGAGCACAGATACGCAGTATTTT. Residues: CSVEGGSTDTQYF.